This T cell receptor (beta chain) was identified during a study of CD8 T cell repertoires and HIV-1 epitope variants. Study-wide background: Controls were a CMV, EBV and flu pool, Ebola AY9, and no peptide.

Study-wide points: No clonotypes responded to the TAALDMSHF plasma variant; about five recognized KF9, one HW9.

Sequencing was performed with immunoSEQ multiplex PCR; in TCRdb, only in-frame clones are kept and a portion is missing. The top ten hold 40% to 45% of the sample, which has several thousand clones, about 65% seen once. Comments on this clone: The antigen is not known.

Sample: cultured CD8+ T cells derived from PBMCs. The clonotype was recovered from a male donor with HIV.

CDR3 nucleotide sequence: TGTGCCAGCAGCTCCGGCGGGGGGGTCCAAGAGACCCAGTACTTC. Translating gives CASSSGGGVQETQYF. The chain combines TRBV7-2 with TRBJ2-5; TRBD2 agrees at 9 bases. The V segment lost 4 bases and the J segment 1 base; nucleotides outside the gene matches: 4. Germline-derived CDR1 and CDR2 are SGHTA and FQGNSA. The CDR3 spans 15 residues.